This paragraph covers one TCR beta chain sequence. This clone came up a few times. The antigen it recognizes is unknown. Base qualities are not at hand, and no much larger clone is one base apart. According to the germline V gene (reference sequence), CDR1 reads SEHNR and CDR2 reads FQNEAQ. From the cysteine up to the phenylalanine, the CDR3 has a length of 14 residues. Only CDR3 DNA is held: 42 bases, read in frame from base 1. Trimming takes 1 base off V and 5 bases off J; junction bases not matched to a gene: 3. In the ViraFEST assay, PBMC were stimulated with viral peptide pools, and antigen-specific CD4+ T cell clonotypes were then identified by expansion using TCR sequencing. After 10 days of culture, CD4+ T cells were isolated with the EasySep CD4+ T cell isolation kit. Participants received two doses of either the BNT162b2 or the mRNA-1273 mRNA SARS-CoV-2 vaccine. Negative nucleocapsid antibody results before and after vaccination confirmed that the healthy vaccine recipients had no prior SARS-CoV-2 infection. Two million PBMC per well were cultured in IMDM with about 4.5% human AB serum, 8 to 10 IU/ml IL-2 and gentamicin, plus 10 ug/ml peptides. On days 3 and 7, half of the culture medium was replaced with fresh IL-2-containing medium. Unless noted otherwise, every peptide stimulation condition was grown in triplicate wells. Using Ficoll-Paque Plus gradient centrifugation, PBMC were separated from whole blood and then either used fresh or cryopreserved at -140C. Overlapping peptide pools spanned the spike proteins of SARS-CoV-2 and the common cold coronaviruses HCoV-NL63, HCoV-OC43 and HCoV-229E. Genomic DNA was extracted from cultured CD4+ T cells with the QIAamp micro DNA kit.

The data stem from a study of vaccination effects on CD4 cells after COVID-19 (dated by TCRdb to between 2021 and 2024). Turning to the overall study: Across the study, the median time from the second dose to post-vaccine sampling was 72 days (range 14 to 241). SARS-CoV-2 spike-specific CD4+ TCR repertoires from before and after mRNA vaccination were compared in COVID-19 convalescent patients and in infection-naive vaccine recipients. A total of approximately 9 COVID-19 convalescent patients and a few SARS-CoV-2-naive healthy vaccine recipients were included in the full study. Cultures from other donors in the study were sequenced with the Oncomine TCR Beta short-read assay on an Illumina iSeq 100.

Library method: the immunoSEQ multiplex PCR assay. DNA from the cultured and isolated CD4+ T cells underwent TCR beta CDR3 sequencing. Turning to the authors' computational methods: Non-productive TCR sequences were discarded, and reads were trimmed to the CDR3 region, with only CDR3s of 7 or more amino acids retained. The MANAFEST web app was used to pick out antigen-specific clonotypes by comparing their expansion in peptide wells with that in reference cultures. For clones to be considered positive, expansion at FDR<0.05 versus reference and all other wells, an odds ratio above 5, and a frequency above 0.1% in two replicate wells were required. Clonotypes significantly expanded in SARS-CoV-2 spike wells and in at least one common cold coronavirus spike condition were defined as cross-reactive. Levenshtein distance calculated with the stringdist R package was used to assess CDR3 similarity, and unrooted trees were constructed with ape in R 3.6.1. Imported from immuneACCESS, the table was reduced by TCRdb to in-frame sequences with V and J called. These copies leave out some clones; in studies compared against another copy, an unresolved V gene accounts for under half, and the cause of the remainder is not known. V, J and clone size are those of that table, while D and trimming were read from the DNA. Recorded for this sample are around 25,000 clones; approximately 80% of them occurred a single time. The top ten hold roughly 5% of the sample.

Study-wide conclusions, independent of this receptor: In healthy vaccine recipients, vaccine-induced clones were almost all SARS-CoV-2 mono-reactive, with only 1 of 255 being cross-reactive with common cold coronaviruses. Clones induced by infection and clones induced by vaccination both contracted markedly at late timepoints after vaccination, which fits with T cell responses waning over time. Limitations of the study were the small number of convalescent patients and the absence of early post-infection timepoints.

The starting material was CD4+ T cells from PBMCs cultured with SARS-CoV-2 spike peptides, obtained after COVID-19 vaccination. The intended sense of this specimen's cell subset or site label: SARS-CoV-2 spike overlapping peptide pool stimulation. This receptor chain uses TRBV7-9 and TRBJ1-1, with TRBD1 identical over 8 junction bases. The source of this sequence is a human donor who received a COVID-19 vaccine. Some clones in this sample may be carry-over from other donors' samples. Read as DNA, the sequence is TGTGCCAGCAGCTTAGGGACAGGGCTTACTGAAGCTTTCTTT. It encodes CASSLGTGLTEAFF.